Shown below are 18 T cell receptor beta chains from a single sample sequenced in a study of graft-versus-host responses after intestinal transplantation (dated by TCRdb to the early 2020s). The time point label, as the study defines it: cells obtained before transplantation from donor or recipient. The antigens these receptors bind are not known. Library preparation employed the immunoSEQ multiplex PCR assay. Sourced from immuneACCESS, this table was stored by TCRdb with only in-frame sequences that have V and J called. A share of the clones is absent; for the studies checked, an unresolved V gene accounts for under half, and the remainder has no known explanation. This sample lists 80,000 to 100,000 clones; around nine tenths were detected once. The ten largest clones take up roughly 0.15% of the sample. Material: unstimulated CD4+ T cells sorted from spleen or lymph node cells, obtained before intestinal transplant. Receptor source: a human donor who received an intestinal transplant.

The V call is TRBV5-1, the J call TRBJ1-4; tentative D call: TRBD1 (6 bases). The CDR3 has 14 amino acids. Germline-derived CDR1 and CDR2 are SGHRS and YFSETQ. The V end lost 2 bases, the J end lost 7 bases, and 12 bases lay between the germline ends. CDR3 coding DNA: TGCGCCAGCAGCTTTGGTCCAGGGGTTGAAAAACTGTTTTTT. Translating it yields CASSFGPGVEKLFF.

This clone was detected once. This chain uses TRBV30 with TRBJ2-1; D is uncertain. Trimming stripped 0 bases from V and 4 bases from J, with 7 bases between. The germline V gene encodes CDR1 GTSNPN and CDR2 SVGIG (reference sequence). The CDR3 has 13 residues. The CDR3 sequence is CAWSVQRYNEQFF. Written as DNA, the CDR3 is TGTGCCTGGAGTGTACAGAGATACAATGAGCAGTTCTTC.

The rearrangement uses TRBV7-6 and TRBJ2-5, with D possibly being TRBD2 (5 bases). In germline, CDR1 is SGHVS, CDR2 FNYEAQ. Trimming took 1 base from V and 5 from J, leaving 17 bases between them. The CDR3 sequence is 16 residues long. CDR3 nucleotides: TGTGCCAGCAGCTTAGGCTCCAGCGGAAAGGGCGAGACCCAGTACTTC. This gives the protein CASSLGSSGKGETQYF.

The chain's CDR3 is CASSLSSGANVLTF. The DNA for the CDR3 is TGCGCCAGCAGTCTGAGCTCTGGGGCCAACGTCCTGACTTTC. The J gene is TRBJ2-6, the V gene TRBV5-1, with D hard to call. This CDR3 is built from 14 residues. The V end lost 5 bases, the J end lost 0 bases, and 6 bases lay between the germline ends. The germline gives CDR1 SGHRS, CDR2 YFSETQ.

This clone turned up a few times. The chain combines TRBV2 with TRBJ2-1, with 13 bases fitting TRBD2. The CDR3 sequence is 15 residues long. Germline trimming cut 10 bases from V and 7 bases from J; bases unmatched to any gene: 10. Per the germline V gene, CDR1 is SNHLY and CDR2 is FYNNEI. CDR3 sequence (DNA): TGTGCCACCGAGAAAGGACTAGCGGGAGTTAATGAGCAGTTCTTC. Translated, it gives CATEKGLAGVNEQFF. Looking up the rest from reference TRBV2 and TRBJ2-1 gives the full variable domain: EPEVTQTPSHQVTQMGQEVILRCVPISNHLYFYWYRQILGQKVEFLVSFYNNEISEKSEIFDDQFSVERPDGSNFTLKIRSTKLEDSAMYFCATEKGLAGVNEQFFGPGTRLTVL.

This chain connects TRBV27 to TRBJ2-7; 15 bases map to TRBD2. This CDR3 has 15 amino acids. Germline CDR1 is MNHEY and CDR2 is SMNVEV (reference sequence). The V segment lost 6 bases and the J segment 6 bases; nucleotides outside the gene matches: 6. CDR3 residues: CASRGLAGGEAEQYF. DNA of the CDR3: TGTGCCAGCAGAGGACTAGCGGGAGGGGAGGCCGAGCAGTACTTC.

The chain joins TRBV4-3 to TRBJ1-2; D is unclear. Germline assignment: CDR1 LGHNA and CDR2 YSLEER. V was shortened by 1 base and J by 4 bases, with 16 bases between the two germline ends. CDR3 size: 16 residues. The CDR3, as DNA: TGCGCCAGCAGCCAAGGCGTCTCTGCGGGTGGCTATGGCTACACCTTC. Encoded protein: CASSQGVSAGGYGYTF.

V and J are TRBV2 and TRBJ2-5; the D is unclear. The CDR3 extends over 12 amino acids. V lost 6 bases and J lost 8, with 13 bases in between. Looked up from germline, CDR1 is SNHLY and CDR2 is FYNNEI. The CDR3 region is CASSSGYDTQYF. Written as DNA, the CDR3 is TGTGCCAGCAGCTCAGGTTATGATACCCAGTACTTC.

The chain employs TRBV4-2 and TRBJ2-7; 8 bases match TRBD1. The CDR3 has 15 residues. Losses at the gene ends were 0 bases for V and 5 bases for J; bases not matched to a gene: 6. CDR1 and CDR2 (germline): LGHNA, YNFKEQ. The CDR3 region has the DNA TGTGCCAGCAGCCAAGATTATCAGGGGGCAAACGAGCAGTACTTC. As protein: CASSQDYQGANEQYF.

CDR3: CASYRDTNTGELFF. The CDR3 bases are TGTGCCAGCTACAGGGATACGAACACCGGGGAGCTGTTTTTT. The rearrangement joins TRBV2 to TRBJ2-2; tentative D call: TRBD1 (6 bases). Germline CDR1 and CDR2: SNHLY and FYNNEI. CDR3 length: 14 residues. Trimming cost V 8 bases and J 0 bases, with 10 bases left between them.

The chain links TRBV7-8 to TRBJ2-2; D possibly corresponds to TRBD2 (5 bases). Germline CDR1 reads SGHVS; CDR2 reads FQNEAQ. This CDR3 is built from 16 residues. Trimming removed 4 bases at V and 5 bases at J, with 17 bases between. As DNA, the CDR3 is TGTGCCAGCAGCTCTCGGACCGGGATCAAGACCGGGGAGCTGTTTTTT. Translated: CASSSRTGIKTGELFF.

The chain recombines TRBV9 with TRBJ1-2; 8 nucleotides match TRBD1. The J segment lost 7 bases and the V segment lost 4 bases, leaving 6 bases of the junction unmatched. Germline CDR1 reads SGDLS; CDR2 reads YYNGEE. This CDR3 contains 13 residues. CDR3 sequence reads: CASSTGQGGGYTF. The CDR3 nucleotides are TGTGCCAGCAGCACCGGACAGGGCGGTGGCTACACCTTC.

This clone appeared a single time. The gene calls are TRBV29-1 and TRBJ2-3; D unresolved. The V end was cut by 1 base, the J end by 1 base, with 6 bases between. This CDR3 comprises 13 residues. CDR1 is SQVTM and CDR2 is ANQGSEA in the germline V gene. CDR3 in amino acids: CSVEARGTDTQYF. The CDR3 nucleotides are TGCAGCGTTGAAGCTAGAGGCACAGATACGCAGTATTTT.

The V gene is TRBV28, the J gene TRBJ2-3; D is possibly TRBD2 (7 bases). The CDR3 has 15 residues. CDR1 and CDR2 from the germline V gene are MDHEN and SYDVKM. V was trimmed by 4 bases and J by 1 base, leaving 12 bases between them. CDR3 region: CASSSRGGGTDTQYF. The CDR3 DNA follows: TGTGCCAGCAGTTCCAGGGGAGGGGGCACAGATACGCAGTATTTT.

This chain connects TRBV19 to TRBJ1-1, with D perhaps matching TRBD1 (6 bases). V dropped 5 bases and J dropped 4 bases, with 11 bases sitting between them. In germline, CDR1 is LNHDA, CDR2 SQIVND (reference sequence). The CDR3 contains 13 residues. This CDR3 reads CASSAATGTEAFF. Written as DNA, the CDR3 is TGTGCCAGTAGTGCGGCGACAGGCACTGAAGCTTTCTTT.

V usage is TRBV29-1 and J usage is TRBJ2-1, with 12 bases that match TRBD2. The CDR3 has 14 amino acids. Germline CDR1 is SQVTM and CDR2 is ANQGSEA. V lost 6 bases to trimming and J lost 0 bases; unmatched junction nucleotides: 0. CDR3 sequence (DNA): TGCAGCGTGACTAGCGGGAGCTCCTACAATGAGCAGTTCTTC. Its translation is CSVTSGSSYNEQFF.

This clone is a singleton in its sample. The chain recombines TRBV7-9 with TRBJ1-6; 8 nucleotides line up with TRBD1. The trim removed 5 bases at V and 8 bases at J, leaving 8 bases unmatched. CDR3 length: 15 amino acids. Germline loops: CDR1 SEHNR, CDR2 FQNEAQ (reference sequence). CDR3 amino acids: CASSRDRGWDSPLHF. The CDR3 DNA is TGTGCCAGCAGCAGAGACAGGGGATGGGATTCACCCCTCCACTTT.

The V call is TRBV6-1, the J call TRBJ2-1; no reliable D call. V dropped 4 bases and J dropped 8 bases, with 9 bases sitting between them. CDR1 and CDR2 from the germline V gene are MNHNS and SASEGT. This CDR3 spans 12 amino acids. The CDR3 reads CASSGLGDEQFF. For the CDR3, the DNA is TGTGCCAGCAGTGGATTGGGCGATGAGCAGTTCTTC.